The entry below gives a single TCR beta chain sequence along with its context. This entry is derived from a study of blood T cell repertoires in COVID-19. Assay: immunoSEQ multiplex PCR; the TCRdb copy retains only in-frame clones and omits some. The sample records roughly 300,000 clones, more than 75% being singletons. Germline loops: CDR1 MNHEY, CDR2 SMNVEV (reference sequence). With V trimmed by 6 bases and J by 1 base, 15 bases remained unmatched. This CDR3 contains 19 residues. Sequenced sample: peripheral blood. The chain is built from TRBV27 and TRBJ2-3; 11 bases are shared with TRBD2. This receptor was identified in a woman aged 45 to 65 who had recovered from COVID-19. CDR3 sequence reads: CASRPLSVTLAGGTDTQYF. The CDR3 DNA reads TGTGCCAGCAGGCCCCTTTCAGTAACACTAGCGGGGGGCACAGATACGCAGTATTTT.